The 2 T cell receptor beta chains below come from one sample, sequenced in a study of blood T cell repertoires in COVID-19. Profiling relied on immunoSEQ multiplex PCR, and the TCRdb table lists in-frame clones only, not all of them. The sample has 80,000 to 90,000 clones, around 85% seen once. The sample comprised peripheral blood. These receptors all come from a woman between 65 and 79 years old with acute or convalescent COVID-19.

This clone was seen only once. V gene TRBV3-1 (or the pseudogene TRBV3-2) combines with J gene TRBJ2-3; D gene uncertain. The V gene's germline CDR1 is LGHDT and CDR2 YNNKEL (reference sequence). V dropped 0 bases and J dropped 14 bases, with 18 bases sitting between them. The CDR3 sequence is 14 residues long. CDR3 bases: TGTGCCAGCAGCCAAGATCCGGGTCCCTTATACCGGTATTTT. Encoded protein: CASSQDPGPLYRYF.

V is TRBV11-2 and J is TRBJ1-4; D is unclear. V lost 0 bases to trimming and J lost 2 bases, with 16 bases between them. This CDR3 region has 18 residues. Germline V gene lookup returns CDR1 SGHAT and CDR2 FQNNGV. The DNA of the CDR3 is TGTGCCAGCAGCTTAGATCTGGACGGAGGCCGCACTAATGAAAAACTGTTTTTT. Its protein product is CASSLDLDGGRTNEKLFF.